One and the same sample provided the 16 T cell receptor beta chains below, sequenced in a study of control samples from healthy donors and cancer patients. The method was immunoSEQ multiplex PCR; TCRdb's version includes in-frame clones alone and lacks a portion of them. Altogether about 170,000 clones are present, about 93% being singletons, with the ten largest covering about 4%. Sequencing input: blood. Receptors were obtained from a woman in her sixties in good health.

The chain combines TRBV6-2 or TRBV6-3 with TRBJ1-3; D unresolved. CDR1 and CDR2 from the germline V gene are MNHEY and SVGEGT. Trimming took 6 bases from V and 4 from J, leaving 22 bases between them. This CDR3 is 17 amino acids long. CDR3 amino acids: CASSPSGSLKRGNTIYF. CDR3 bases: TGTGCCAGCAGCCCATCCGGGAGTTTGAAGCGCGGAAACACCATATATTTT.

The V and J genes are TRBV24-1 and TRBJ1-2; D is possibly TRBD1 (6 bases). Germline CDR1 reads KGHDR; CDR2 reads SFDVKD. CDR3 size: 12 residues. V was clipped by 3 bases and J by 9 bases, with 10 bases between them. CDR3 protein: CATSDADSSYTF. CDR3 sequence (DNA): TGTGCCACCAGTGATGCGGACAGTAGCTACACCTTC.

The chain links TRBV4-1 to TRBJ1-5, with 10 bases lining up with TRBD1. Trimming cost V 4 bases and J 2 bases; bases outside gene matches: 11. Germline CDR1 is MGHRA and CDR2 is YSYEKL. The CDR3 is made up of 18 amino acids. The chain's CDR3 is CASSPQTSGTGGNQPQHF. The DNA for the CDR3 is TGCGCCAGCAGCCCACAAACCTCCGGGACAGGGGGCAATCAGCCCCAGCATTTT.

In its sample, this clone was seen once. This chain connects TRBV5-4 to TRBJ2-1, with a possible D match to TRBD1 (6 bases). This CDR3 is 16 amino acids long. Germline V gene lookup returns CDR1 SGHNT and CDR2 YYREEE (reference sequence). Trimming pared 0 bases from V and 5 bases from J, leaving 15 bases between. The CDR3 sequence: CASSLGGPLDDNEQFF. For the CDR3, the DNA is TGTGCCAGCAGCTTGGGGGGGCCCCTAGACGACAATGAGCAGTTCTTC.

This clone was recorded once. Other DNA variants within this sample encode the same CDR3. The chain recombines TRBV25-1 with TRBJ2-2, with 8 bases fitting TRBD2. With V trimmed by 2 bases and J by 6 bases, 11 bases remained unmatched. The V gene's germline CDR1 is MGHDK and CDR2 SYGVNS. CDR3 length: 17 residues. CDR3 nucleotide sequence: TGTGCCAGCAGTGAACGGGGGGGCAGGGGTCGCCCCGGGGAGCTGTTTTTT. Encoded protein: CASSERGGRGRPGELFF.

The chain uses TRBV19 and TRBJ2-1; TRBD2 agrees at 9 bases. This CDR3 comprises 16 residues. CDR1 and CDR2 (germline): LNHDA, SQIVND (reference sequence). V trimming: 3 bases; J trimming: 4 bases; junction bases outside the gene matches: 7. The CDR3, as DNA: TGTGCCAGTAGTATTCGAACTAGCGGGTTATACAATGAGCAGTTCTTC. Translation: CASSIRTSGLYNEQFF.

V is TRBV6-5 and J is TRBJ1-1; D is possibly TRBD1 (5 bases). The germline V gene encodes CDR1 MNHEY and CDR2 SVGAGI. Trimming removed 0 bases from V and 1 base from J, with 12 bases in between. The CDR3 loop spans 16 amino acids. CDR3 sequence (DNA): TGTGCCAGCAGTTACTCGAGGATGGGGCCGAACACTGAAGCTTTCTTT. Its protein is CASSYSRMGPNTEAFF.

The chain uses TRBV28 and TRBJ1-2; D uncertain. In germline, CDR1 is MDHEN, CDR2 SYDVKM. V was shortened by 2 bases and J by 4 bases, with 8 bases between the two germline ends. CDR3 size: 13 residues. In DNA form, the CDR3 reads TGTGCCAGCAGTTTAGAGGGAAGCTATGGCTACACCTTC. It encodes CASSLEGSYGYTF.

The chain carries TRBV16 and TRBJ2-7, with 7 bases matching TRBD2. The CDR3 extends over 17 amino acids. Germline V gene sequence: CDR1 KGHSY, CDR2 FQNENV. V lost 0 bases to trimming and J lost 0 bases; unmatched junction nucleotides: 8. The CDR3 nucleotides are TGTGCCAGCAGCCAATCTAGGCTAGCGGCCAGCTCCTACGAGCAGTACTTC. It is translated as CASSQSRLAASSYEQYF.

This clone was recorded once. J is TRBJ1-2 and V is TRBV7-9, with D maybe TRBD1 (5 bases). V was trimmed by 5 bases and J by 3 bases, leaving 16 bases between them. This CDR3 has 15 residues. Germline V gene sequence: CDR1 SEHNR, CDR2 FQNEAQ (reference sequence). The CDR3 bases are TGTGCCAGCAGCGCAGACAGTTCAGTGGACTATGGCTACACCTTC. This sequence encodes CASSADSSVDYGYTF.

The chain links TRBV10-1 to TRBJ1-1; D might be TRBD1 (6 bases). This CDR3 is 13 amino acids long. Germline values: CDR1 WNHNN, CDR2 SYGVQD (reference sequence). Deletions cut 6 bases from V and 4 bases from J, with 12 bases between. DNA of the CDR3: TGCGCCAGCAGAAGGCAGGACAGCACTGAAGCTTTCTTT. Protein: CASRRQDSTEAFF.

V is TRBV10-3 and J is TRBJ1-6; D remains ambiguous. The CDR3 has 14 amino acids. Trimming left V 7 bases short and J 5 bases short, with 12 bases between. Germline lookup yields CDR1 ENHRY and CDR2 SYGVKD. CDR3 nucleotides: TGTGCCATCAACGACCGGGCCGATAATTCACCCCTCCACTTT. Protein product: CAINDRADNSPLHF.

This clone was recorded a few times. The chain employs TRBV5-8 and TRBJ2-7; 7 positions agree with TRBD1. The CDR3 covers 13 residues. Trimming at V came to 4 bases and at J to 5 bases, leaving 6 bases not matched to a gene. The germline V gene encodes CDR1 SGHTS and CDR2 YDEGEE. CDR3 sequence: CASSQRQGHEQYF. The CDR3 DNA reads TGTGCCAGCAGCCAACGACAGGGCCACGAGCAGTACTTC.

The CDR3 DNA follows: TGTGCCAGCAGTCCATCACCGGGACAGGGTACCGGGGAGCTGTTTTTT. Protein: CASSPSPGQGTGELFF. The chain has TRBV13 and TRBJ2-2, with TRBD1 matching 9 bases. CDR1 is PRHDT and CDR2 is FYEKMQ in the germline V gene (reference sequence). The CDR3 has 16 amino acids. Trimming took 6 bases from V and 5 from J; bases not matched to a gene: 10.

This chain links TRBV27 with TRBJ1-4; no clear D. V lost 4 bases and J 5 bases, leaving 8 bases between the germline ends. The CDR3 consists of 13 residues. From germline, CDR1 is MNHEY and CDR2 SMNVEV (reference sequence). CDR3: CASSSGRNEKLFF. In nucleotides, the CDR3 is TGTGCCAGCAGTTCCGGAAGGAATGAAAAACTGTTTTTT.

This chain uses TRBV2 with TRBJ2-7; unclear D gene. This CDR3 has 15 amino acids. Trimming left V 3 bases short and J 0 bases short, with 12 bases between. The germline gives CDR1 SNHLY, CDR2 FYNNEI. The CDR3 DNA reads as TGTGCCAGCAGTGATGCACAAGTAAGCTCCTACGAGCAGTACTTC. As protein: CASSDAQVSSYEQYF.